This T cell receptor (beta chain) was found in a study of PD-1 blockade in mismatch repair-deficient tumors. The data were produced by immunoSEQ multiplex PCR, yet TCRdb's version contains in-frame clones alone and is incomplete. Here the sample spans approximately 130,000 clones, about 85% being singletons. Note on this clone: What it binds is not known.

J lost 0 bases, V lost 4 bases, and 5 bases had no gene match. The CDR3 runs 15 residues. Germline V gives CDR1 SGHRS, CDR2 YFSETQ. General observations from the study: Tumor-resident clones, often undetectable pretreatment in blood, expanded then contracted after pembrolizumab.

PCR or immunohistochemistry showed mismatch repair deficiency in every enrolled patient. The TCR was taken from an adult with mismatch repair-deficient cancer. The genes are TRBV5-1 and TRBJ2-3; 7 positions agree with TRBD1. The sample here was peripheral blood, taken 44 weeks after starting pembrolizumab. In DNA, the CDR3 is TGCGCCAGCAGCCGGACAGGTACTAGCACAGATACGCAGTATTTT. Translated: CASSRTGTSTDTQYF.